The T cell receptor (beta chain) described here comes from a study of Graves' ophthalmopathy and Graves' hyperthyroidism. Amplifying from RNA transcripts, the study obtained TCR beta CDR3 regions. An initial RT-PCR round employing HTBI primers preceded a second-round multiplex PCR. One entry per CDR3 protein, called by TCRdb with MiXCR from the multiplex PCR reads. The sample includes roughly 500,000 distinct CDR3 sequences, about an eighth of them seen just once. Trimming took 4 bases from V and 0 from J; bases not matched to a gene: 14. The germline V gene encodes CDR1 SGHAT and CDR2 FQDESV (reference sequence). The CDR3 is 18 amino acids. This clonotype was detected many times.

V is TRBV11-1 and J is TRBJ2-7; 8 positions match TRBD2. The TCR sequence derives from a young woman with Graves' ophthalmopathy. Sample: blood. The CDR3 is CASSSPGDSGTPSYEQYF. In DNA form, the CDR3 reads TGTGCCAGCAGCTCCCCCGGTGATAGCGGGACCCCCTCCTACGAGCAGTACTTC.